Below, 23 T cell receptor beta chains from the same sample are listed, as sequenced in a study of blood T cells in healthy people across ages. With a J-beta primer mix and a sample-barcoded 5' primer, a second PCR ran roughly 6 to 11 cycles. TCRdb passed the 5' RACE reads through MiXCR, listing each CDR3 protein once. Of 900,000 to 950,000 distinct CDR3 sequences in the sample, almost 30% were seen once. The sample was also reused in another study, on T cells of mothers and their children.

The sequenced sample was blood. These receptors all stem from a middle-aged woman in good health.

The rearrangement uses TRBV4-2 and TRBJ1-3, with D unclear. The germline V gene has CDR1 LGHNA and CDR2 YNFKEQ. CDR3 length: 14 residues. Trimming shortened V by 1 base and J by 7 bases, and 11 bases separated the two germline ends. In nucleotides, the CDR3 is TGTGCCAGCAGCCAAGGGATTCATGGGAACACCATATATTTT. Translation gives CASSQGIHGNTIYF.

In this sample, this clonotype turned up a few times. Sequence at one end of the junction differs from germline and may be a read error. The CDR3 DNA sequence: TGTGCCAGCAGCTTAGTACAGGGCACTGAAGCTTTCTTT. Translating gives CASSLVQGTEAFF. The V and J genes are TRBV5-1 and TRBJ1-1; maybe TRBD1 (6 bases). The CDR3 loop spans 13 amino acids. The germline gives CDR1 SGHRS, CDR2 YFSETQ.

This clonotype was observed a few times. The J gene is TRBJ2-3, the V gene TRBV3-1; TRBD1 aligns across 7 bases. Germline V gives CDR1 LGHDT, CDR2 YNNKEL (reference sequence). J lost 8 bases, V lost 0 bases, and 8 bases had no gene match. CDR3 length: 15 residues. The CDR3 region is CASSQDTTGRRTQYF. In DNA, the CDR3 is TGTGCCAGCAGCCAAGATACGACAGGGCGGCGTACGCAGTATTTT.

This clonotype was found many times. The chain is built from TRBV7-9 and TRBJ2-1; TRBD1 matches at 10 bases. The germline V gene has CDR1 SEHNR and CDR2 FQNEAQ (reference sequence). The length of the CDR3 is 15 residues. Germline trimming cut 2 bases from V and 6 bases from J; bases unmatched to any gene: 4. Here the CDR3 reads CASSLRRDRGNEQFF. CDR3 sequence (DNA): TGTGCCAGCAGCTTACGCCGGGACAGGGGCAATGAGCAGTTCTTC.

This clonotype was seen more than once but under ten times. The rearrangement uses TRBV5-4 and TRBJ1-6, with D maybe TRBD1 (6 bases). Looked up from germline, CDR1 is SGHNT and CDR2 is YYREEE (reference sequence). The CDR3 sequence is 15 residues long. The V end was cut by 0 bases, the J end by 8 bases, with 12 bases between. In DNA, the CDR3 is TGTGCCAGCAGCTTGGAAGGGGGGGGGTATTCACCCCTCCACTTT. Its translation: CASSLEGGGYSPLHF.

This clonotype has ten or more counts. J is TRBJ2-1 and V is TRBV6-5; D could derive from TRBD1 or TRBD2 (6 bases each). Germline loops: CDR1 MNHEY, CDR2 SVGAGI. Trimming took off 6 bases at V and 7 bases at J, with 22 bases between the two ends. The CDR3 covers 16 residues. CDR3 sequence: CASSSTRGPLGNEQFF. CDR3 nucleotides: TGTGCCAGCAGCTCCACACGGGGGCCCCTTGGGAATGAGCAGTTCTTC.

V is TRBV9 and J is TRBJ1-4; D may be TRBD1 (5 bases). The V and J ends lost 2 bases and 8 bases respectively, with 13 bases between them. Looked up from germline, CDR1 is SGDLS and CDR2 is YYNGEE. This CDR3 is built from 14 residues. CDR3 residues: CASSVGNRREKLFF. CDR3 bases: TGTGCCAGCAGCGTGGGTAACAGGAGAGAAAAACTGTTTTTT.

The table lists this clonotype with a few counts. The chain employs TRBV15 and TRBJ2-1; 10 bases align to TRBD2. Trimming removed 0 bases from V and 8 bases from J; junction bases left unmatched: 10. Germline V gene sequence: CDR1 LNHNV, CDR2 YYDKDF (reference sequence). The CDR3 length is 17 residues. The CDR3 spells CATSRDSLAGVYDEQFF. The CDR3 DNA reads as TGTGCCACCAGCAGAGATAGTCTAGCGGGGGTATATGATGAGCAGTTCTTC.

This clonotype was counted at least ten times. The chain joins TRBV5-1 to TRBJ2-7, with 8 positions matching TRBD1. CDR3 length equals 15 residues. V trimming: 4 bases; J trimming: 3 bases; junction bases outside the gene matches: 9. The V gene's germline CDR1 is SGHRS and CDR2 YFSETQ. CDR3 protein: CASSARQGLVYEQYF. The CDR3 DNA is TGCGCCAGCAGCGCCAGACAGGGGCTAGTCTACGAGCAGTACTTC.

This clonotype was seen ten or more times. The genes are TRBV2 and TRBJ2-1; a weak D match, TRBD2 (5 bases). The germline V and J ends were trimmed by 11 bases and 3 bases, with 8 bases remaining between them. This CDR3 has 11 residues. CDR1 and CDR2 (germline): SNHLY, FYNNEI. CDR3 amino acids: CAGRDYNEQFF. The CDR3 nucleotides read TGTGCCGGACGGGACTACAATGAGCAGTTCTTC.

CDR3 amino acids: CASSFRLAGENIQYF. CDR3 in DNA: TGTGCCAGCAGCTTCAGACTAGCGGGAGAAAACATTCAGTACTTC. This chain connects TRBV7-2 to TRBJ2-4, with TRBD2 matching over 12 bases. This CDR3 has 15 residues. Germline V gives CDR1 SGHTA, CDR2 FQGNSA. With V trimmed by 3 bases and J by 5 bases, 2 bases remained unmatched.

This clonotype came up many times. The chain links TRBV2 to TRBJ2-3; 13 nucleotides match TRBD2. V gave up 5 bases and J gave up 3 bases; unmatched junction bases: 8. The germline gives CDR1 SNHLY, CDR2 FYNNEI. This CDR3 is 17 amino acids long. For the CDR3, the DNA is TGTGCCAGCAGTACTCGGACTAGCGGGGGACGTACAGATACGCAGTATTTT. It encodes CASSTRTSGGRTDTQYF.

This clonotype has a handful of counts. Here the CDR3 DNA reads TGTGCCAGCAGTAGAAGTATGTACGAGCAGTACTTC. Translation: CASSRSMYEQYF. The rearrangement uses TRBV27 and TRBJ2-4; no clear D gene. Matching the DNA end better, TRBJ2-7 makes the J call doubtful. This CDR3 is 12 amino acids long. From germline, CDR1 is MNHEY and CDR2 SMNVEV (reference sequence).

The chain links TRBV19 to TRBJ2-1; D is unclear. Germline V gives CDR1 LNHDA, CDR2 SQIVND (reference sequence). V lost 1 base to trimming and J lost 1 base, with 11 bases between them. This CDR3 contains 16 residues. For the CDR3, the DNA is TGTGCCAGTAGTATAGGCGGAGTATGGTCCTACAATGAGCAGTTCTTC. This translates into CASSIGGVWSYNEQFF.

CDR3 region: CASSIWGTSSYNEQFF. The CDR3 coding sequence is TGTGCCAGTAGTATTTGGGGGACTAGCTCCTACAATGAGCAGTTCTTC. The chain recombines TRBV19 with TRBJ2-1; 8 bases are a match to TRBD2. The CDR3 sequence is 16 residues long. V lost 3 bases to trimming and J lost 0 bases; unmatched junction nucleotides: 4. Germline CDR1 is LNHDA and CDR2 is SQIVND (reference sequence).

This clonotype was counted only a few times. V usage is TRBV12-3 or TRBV12-4 and J usage is TRBJ2-3, with TRBD1 identical over 7 bases. The CDR3 is made up of 14 amino acids. Unmatched junction bases numbered 6, after V lost 5 bases and J lost 4 bases. This CDR3 reads CASSRNRGADTQYF. CDR3 coding DNA: TGTGCCAGCAGTCGGAACAGGGGAGCAGATACGCAGTATTTT.

This clonotype was recorded a few times. The genes are TRBV7-2 and TRBJ1-2; 10 nucleotides match TRBD1. Germline assignment: CDR1 SGHTA and CDR2 FQGNSA. The V segment lost 5 bases and the J segment 2 bases; nucleotides outside the gene matches: 5. The CDR3 runs to 15 residues. The CDR3 protein is CASSRDRGRNYGYTF. Written as DNA, the CDR3 is TGTGCCAGCAGCAGGGACAGGGGAAGGAACTATGGCTACACCTTC.

This clonotype was detected a few times. The chain combines TRBV11-1 with TRBJ2-1, with D maybe TRBD1 (6 bases). CDR3 length: 15 residues. V lost 3 bases and J 0 bases, leaving 9 bases between the germline ends. Germline V gives CDR1 SGHAT, CDR2 FQDESV (reference sequence). The CDR3 loop is CASSFLGGSYNEQFF. In nucleotides, the CDR3 is TGTGCCAGCAGCTTTTTAGGGGGCTCCTACAATGAGCAGTTCTTC. Full variable domain (outside the CDR3, taken from reference TRBV11-1 and TRBJ2-1): EAEVAQSPRYKITEKSQAVAFWCDPISGHATLYWYRQILGQGPELLVQFQDESVVDDSQLPKDRFSAERLKGVDSTLKIQPAELGDSAMYLCASSFLGGSYNEQFFGPGTRLTVL.

This clonotype has at least ten counts. The chain combines TRBV24-1 with TRBJ2-5; D gene ambiguous. V gave up 4 bases and J gave up 5 bases, with 16 bases separating them. Per the germline V gene, CDR1 is KGHDR and CDR2 is SFDVKD. CDR3 size: 15 residues. The CDR3 sequence: CATSDLDTSMETQYF. The CDR3 bases are TGTGCCACCAGTGACTTAGACACATCGATGGAGACCCAGTACTTC.

The sample holds many counts of this clonotype. This rearrangement joins TRBV4-1 to TRBJ2-1; 7 nucleotides align to TRBD2. CDR1 and CDR2 (germline): MGHRA, YSYEKL. V lost 1 base to trimming and J lost 7 bases; unmatched junction nucleotides: 19. The CDR3 covers 19 residues. The CDR3 here is CASSQGGRFGTTYRNEQFF. Written as DNA, the CDR3 is TGCGCCAGCAGCCAAGGGGGCCGATTCGGGACTACTTATCGGAATGAGCAGTTCTTC.

The chain recombines TRBV7-2 with TRBJ2-7; the match to TRBD1 covers 7 bases. CDR1 and CDR2 (germline): SGHTA, FQGNSA. The CDR3 is 17 amino acids. The ends lost 5 bases at V and 1 base at J; junction bases unmatched: 14. The CDR3 protein is CASSQRPGQEYSYEQYF. CDR3 DNA: TGTGCCAGCAGCCAGCGGCCCGGACAGGAGTATTCCTACGAGCAGTACTTC.

Points on this clonotype: This may come from a read error, since a much larger clone is one base off. CDR3 residues: CASSYNTAYGYTF. As DNA, the CDR3 is TGTGCCAGCAGTTATAACACAGCTTATGGCTACACCTTC. The gene calls are TRBV6-2 or TRBV6-3 and TRBJ1-2; D gene unclear. Trimming took 3 bases from V and 5 from J, leaving 10 bases between them. Per the germline V gene, CDR1 is MNHEY and CDR2 is SVGEGT. The CDR3 covers 13 residues.

This clonotype has at least ten counts. V gene TRBV15 combines with J gene TRBJ1-2; D is uncertain. Trimming removed 1 base at V and 5 bases at J, with 8 bases between. Germline V CDR1 and CDR2: LNHNV, YYDKDF (reference sequence). CDR3 length equals 13 residues. The CDR3: CATSRGAVYGYTF. The CDR3 DNA reads as TGTGCCACCAGCAGAGGAGCGGTATATGGCTACACCTTC. Full variable domain (missing parts from reference TRBV15 and TRBJ1-2): DAMVIQNPRYQVTQFGKPVTLSCSQTLNHNVMYWYQQKSSQAPKLLFHYYDKDFNNEADTPDNFQSRRPNTSFCFLDIRSPGLGDTAMYLCATSRGAVYGYTFGSGTRLTVV.